Listed below are T cell receptor beta chains from one sample, sequenced in a study of beta chain features in type 1 diabetes. Generated by immunoSEQ multiplex PCR, the TCRdb table keeps only in-frame clones and is missing some. The table includes hundreds of thousands of clones, around an eighth detected once. Sequenced sample: naive CD4+ T cells from blood. These receptors were obtained from a man aged 18 to 30 with type 1 diabetes. Each CDR3 is given with its conserved first and last residue. Fields, in order: J gene, D gene, clone size, V gene, CDR3 length, CDR3 DNA, CDR3 protein. D genes are given only for firm matches. For some rows the clone size is stated as once, few or many, or as a class when expanded; others skip it.

J gene: TRBJ2-7; D gene: -; clone size: -; V gene: TRBV7-9; CDR3 length: 11; CDR3 DNA: TGTGCCAGCAGCGCAAGCTACGAGCAGTACTTC; CDR3 protein: CASSASYEQYF
J gene: TRBJ1-1; D gene: -; clone size: few; V gene: TRBV20-1; CDR3 length: 11; CDR3 DNA: TGCAGTGAGGGGAAGAACACTGAAGCTTTCTTT; CDR3 protein: CSEGKNTEAFF
J gene: TRBJ2-3; D gene: -; clone size: -; V gene: TRBV30; CDR3 length: 11; CDR3 DNA: TGTGCCTGGAGTGTGATGAATACGCAGTATTTT; CDR3 protein: CAWSVMNTQYF
J gene: TRBJ1-4; D gene: -; clone size: -; V gene: TRBV5-4; CDR3 length: 14; CDR3 DNA: TGTGCCAGCAGCTTTGGGCAGGGAAGGGAAAAACTGTTTTTT; CDR3 protein: CASSFGQGREKLFF
J gene: TRBJ1-4; D gene: -; clone size: -; V gene: TRBV5-1; CDR3 length: 13; CDR3 DNA: TGCGCCAGCAGCTTGGACAGAAGTGAAAAACTGTTTTTT; CDR3 protein: CASSLDRSEKLFF
J gene: TRBJ1-6; D gene: TRBD1; clone size: -; V gene: TRBV30; CDR3 length: 15; CDR3 DNA: TGTGCCTGGAGTAGGGCAGGGGGCGGCTCCTCACCCCTCCACTTT; CDR3 protein: CAWSRAGGGSSPLHF
J gene: TRBJ2-1; D gene: -; clone size: -; V gene: TRBV30; CDR3 length: 13; CDR3 DNA: TGTGCCTGGAGTGGCGGGGTTGCAGGTGAGCAGTTCTTC; CDR3 protein: CAWSGGVAGEQFF
J gene: TRBJ2-3; D gene: TRBD2; clone size: -; V gene: TRBV7-2; CDR3 length: 18; CDR3 DNA: TGTGCCAGCACCCTCTTGGCGGTAGCGGGGACTAGCACAGATACGCAGTATTTT; CDR3 protein: CASTLLAVAGTSTDTQYF
J gene: TRBJ2-7; D gene: -; clone size: -; V gene: TRBV5-1; CDR3 length: 14; CDR3 DNA: TGCGCCAGCAGCCTGACTACTCCGGCCTACGAGCAGTACTTC; CDR3 protein: CASSLTTPAYEQYF
J gene: TRBJ2-7; D gene: -; clone size: -; V gene: TRBV7-2; CDR3 length: 13; CDR3 DNA: TGTGCCAGCAGCCCGCCCTCCACCTACGAGCAGTACTTC; CDR3 protein: CASSPPSTYEQYF
J gene: TRBJ2-7; D gene: TRBD1; clone size: -; V gene: TRBV18; CDR3 length: 17; CDR3 DNA: TGTGCCAGCTCACCACGGGTAGGGGACAGGGAGACCTACGAGCAGTACTTC; CDR3 protein: CASSPRVGDRETYEQYF
J gene: TRBJ2-6; D gene: -; clone size: -; V gene: TRBV7-9; CDR3 length: 16; CDR3 DNA: TGTGCCAGCAGCTTAAAATCAGCCTCTGGGGCCAACGTCCTGACTTTC; CDR3 protein: CASSLKSASGANVLTF
J gene: TRBJ2-1; D gene: -; clone size: -; V gene: TRBV5-6; CDR3 length: 13; CDR3 DNA: TGTGCCAGCAGCTTGCGACTAGTCGGTGAGCAGTTCTTC; CDR3 protein: CASSLRLVGEQFF
J gene: TRBJ2-1; D gene: TRBD2; clone size: few; V gene: TRBV2; CDR3 length: 14; CDR3 DNA: TGTGCCAGCAGCGAATGGGGGACTAGCAATGAGCAGTTCTTC; CDR3 protein: CASSEWGTSNEQFF
J gene: TRBJ2-1; D gene: -; clone size: few; V gene: TRBV29-1; CDR3 length: 11; CDR3 DNA: TGCAGCGTGTCTCAGGACTATGAGCAGTTCTTC; CDR3 protein: CSVSQDYEQFF
J gene: TRBJ1-2; D gene: -; clone size: -; V gene: TRBV14; CDR3 length: 14; CDR3 DNA: TGTGCCAGCAGCAAACGGGTAGGGGATTATGGCTACACCTTC; CDR3 protein: CASSKRVGDYGYTF
J gene: TRBJ1-1; D gene: -; clone size: few; V gene: TRBV19; CDR3 length: 11; CDR3 DNA: TGTGCCAGTAGCCTCCGGGGCGAAGCTTTCTTT; CDR3 protein: CASSLRGEAFF
J gene: TRBJ1-1; D gene: -; clone size: -; V gene: TRBV6-6; CDR3 length: 13; CDR3 DNA: TGTGCCAGCAGTACTCAGGGTCACACTGAAGCTTTCTTT; CDR3 protein: CASSTQGHTEAFF
J gene: TRBJ2-5; D gene: -; clone size: -; V gene: TRBV18; CDR3 length: 11; CDR3 DNA: TGTGCCAGCTCGGTTCAAGAGACCCAGTACTTC; CDR3 protein: CASSVQETQYF
J gene: TRBJ2-2; D gene: -; clone size: few; V gene: TRBV15; CDR3 length: 14; CDR3 DNA: TGTGCCACCAGCAGAGGGACACCCACCGGGGAGCTGTTTTTT; CDR3 protein: CATSRGTPTGELFF
J gene: TRBJ2-7; D gene: TRBD1; clone size: few; V gene: TRBV5-1; CDR3 length: 15; CDR3 DNA: TGCGCCAGCAGCTTGTTTGGACAGGGCCCCTACGAGCAGTACTTC; CDR3 protein: CASSLFGQGPYEQYF
J gene: TRBJ2-5; D gene: -; clone size: few; V gene: TRBV29-1; CDR3 length: 10; CDR3 DNA: TGCAGTTCAGGGGAGCAGACCCAGTACTTC; CDR3 protein: CSSGEQTQYF
J gene: TRBJ1-2; D gene: -; clone size: few; V gene: TRBV14; CDR3 length: 15; CDR3 DNA: TGTGCCAGCAGCCGACAGGACTCAGGTGTTTATGGCTACACCTTC; CDR3 protein: CASSRQDSGVYGYTF
J gene: TRBJ2-3; D gene: -; clone size: -; V gene: TRBV9; CDR3 length: 16; CDR3 DNA: TGTGCCAGCAGCACCCAAGGTGTAGGATTGCCAGATACGCAGTATTTT; CDR3 protein: CASSTQGVGLPDTQYF
J gene: TRBJ2-1; D gene: TRBD2; clone size: few; V gene: TRBV5-1; CDR3 length: 15; CDR3 DNA: TGCGCCAGCAGCTTGGTAGCGGGAACCTACAATGAGCAGTTCTTC; CDR3 protein: CASSLVAGTYNEQFF
J gene: TRBJ2-5; D gene: -; clone size: few; V gene: TRBV11-2; CDR3 length: 14; CDR3 DNA: TGTGCCAGCAGCTTCAGCACCGTTGGGGAGACCCAGTACTTC; CDR3 protein: CASSFSTVGETQYF
J gene: TRBJ2-5; D gene: -; clone size: few; V gene: TRBV30; CDR3 length: 12; CDR3 DNA: TGTGCCTGGAGTGACAGTGCGAAGACCCAGTACTTC; CDR3 protein: CAWSDSAKTQYF
J gene: TRBJ1-1; D gene: TRBD1; clone size: -; V gene: TRBV19; CDR3 length: 13; CDR3 DNA: TGTGCCAGTAGCTGGGACAGGGTGACTGAAGCTTTCTTT; CDR3 protein: CASSWDRVTEAFF
J gene: TRBJ2-6; D gene: -; clone size: few; V gene: TRBV4-2; CDR3 length: 18; CDR3 DNA: TGTGCCAGCAGCCAAGACAATACGGGGGCCTCTGGGGCCAACGTCCTGACTTTC; CDR3 protein: CASSQDNTGASGANVLTF
J gene: TRBJ1-2; D gene: -; clone size: -; V gene: TRBV9; CDR3 length: 15; CDR3 DNA: TGTGCCAGCACCGCAAATCCACGCACTCCCTATCGCTACACCTTC; CDR3 protein: CASTANPRTPYRYTF
J gene: TRBJ1-3; D gene: -; clone size: -; V gene: TRBV23-1; CDR3 length: 15; CDR3 DNA: TGCGCCAGCAGTCCCTGGGAGGGATCTGGAAACACCATATATTTT; CDR3 protein: CASSPWEGSGNTIYF
J gene: TRBJ2-1; D gene: -; clone size: few; V gene: TRBV5-1; CDR3 length: 14; CDR3 DNA: TGCGCCAGCAGCTTGGCTAGCGAAGACAATGAGCAGTTCTTC; CDR3 protein: CASSLASEDNEQFF
J gene: TRBJ2-4; D gene: TRBD1; clone size: few; V gene: TRBV28; CDR3 length: 15; CDR3 DNA: TGTGCCAGCAGTCTACAGGGGACCCCAATTAACATTCAGTACTTC; CDR3 protein: CASSLQGTPINIQYF
J gene: TRBJ1-1; D gene: -; clone size: few; V gene: TRBV30; CDR3 length: 13; CDR3 DNA: TGTGCCTGGTCGGTCAGTATGAACACTGAAGCTTTCTTT; CDR3 protein: CAWSVSMNTEAFF
J gene: TRBJ2-3; D gene: -; clone size: -; V gene: TRBV15; CDR3 length: 15; CDR3 DNA: TGTGCCACCAGCCGAGGGTCCGAGGTGACAGATACGCAGTATTTT; CDR3 protein: CATSRGSEVTDTQYF
J gene: TRBJ2-7; D gene: -; clone size: few; V gene: TRBV30; CDR3 length: 14; CDR3 DNA: TGTGCCTGGAGAGAGGGACAAGGAAAGTTCAAGCAGTACTTC; CDR3 protein: CAWREGQGKFKQYF
J gene: TRBJ2-3; D gene: -; clone size: few; V gene: TRBV25-1; CDR3 length: 14; CDR3 DNA: TGTGCCAGTCAGGGGAGGTATAGCACAGATACGCAGTATTTT; CDR3 protein: CASQGRYSTDTQYF
J gene: TRBJ2-5; D gene: -; clone size: -; V gene: TRBV7-9; CDR3 length: 12; CDR3 DNA: TGTGCCAGCAGCTTACTACAAGAGACCCAGTACTTC; CDR3 protein: CASSLLQETQYF
J gene: TRBJ1-1; D gene: -; clone size: few; V gene: TRBV7-9; CDR3 length: 13; CDR3 DNA: TGTGCCAGCAGCTTCGAGATGAACACTGAAGCTTTCTTT; CDR3 protein: CASSFEMNTEAFF
J gene: TRBJ2-1; D gene: -; clone size: -; V gene: TRBV15; CDR3 length: 14; CDR3 DNA: TGTGCCACCAGCAGAGATCGAGGGTTTGGCGGGCAGTTCTTC; CDR3 protein: CATSRDRGFGGQFF
J gene: TRBJ2-3; D gene: TRBD2; clone size: -; V gene: TRBV30; CDR3 length: 15; CDR3 DNA: TGTGCCTGGAGGGCCCCGGGACTAAGCACAGATACGCAGTATTTT; CDR3 protein: CAWRAPGLSTDTQYF
J gene: TRBJ2-1; D gene: TRBD2; clone size: -; V gene: TRBV25-1; CDR3 length: 17; CDR3 DNA: TGTGCCAGCAGTGATAGGAAAGGGCTAGCGGGAAACAATGAGCAGTTCTTC; CDR3 protein: CASSDRKGLAGNNEQFF